This TCR beta chain was documented in a study of control samples from healthy donors and cancer patients. CDR1 is LGHNA, CDR2 YNFKEQ, per germline. The CDR3 is 14 amino acids. Trimming took 0 bases from V and 14 from J, leaving 17 bases between them. The assay was immunoSEQ multiplex PCR, and TCRdb's table has in-frame clones only and misses some. Of 80,000 or so clones in the sample, around 94% are singletons; the top ten hold 6.2%. The rearrangement joins TRBV4-2 to TRBJ1-3; D is unclear. Sequenced: blood. The sequence was collected from a woman in her thirties or forties in good health. The CDR3 reads CASSQDEEAYRLYF. The CDR3 nucleotides are TGTGCCAGCAGCCAAGACGAGGAGGCATATCGGCTATATTTT.